The TCR beta chain described here comes from a study of vaccination effects on CD4 cells after COVID-19. Study in general: At 16 days and at one week before vaccination, samples were given by two convalescent patients. Study conclusions and caveats: Few convalescent patients, and no early post-infection timepoints, were available to the study. Among infection- and vaccine-induced clones, marked clonal contraction occurred late after vaccination.

TCRdb keeps only in-frame clones here, not all; method: immunoSEQ multiplex PCR. The sample comprises approximately 31,000 clones, approximately 72% of which are singletons, and around 28% rests with the top ten. Remarks on this clone: What it recognizes is unknown.

Antigen-specific CD4+ T cells were expanded (with viral peptide pools) by the ViraFEST assay ahead of sequencing. After less than 11 days in culture, the CD4+ T cells were isolated. This individual contracted SARS-CoV-2 between March and December 2020, as verified by PCR. Fresh IL-2-containing medium replaced half the medium on days 3 and 7. CDR1 is MNHEY and CDR2 is SVGAGI in the germline V gene. This CDR3 comprises 15 residues. Trimming left V 5 bases short and J 2 bases short, with 15 bases between. This chain uses TRBV6-5 with TRBJ1-2, with D tentatively TRBD1 (6 bases). Sequences were derived from CD4+ T cells from PBMCs cultured with a peptide pool, sampled before COVID-19 vaccination. The receptor was derived from a human donor who had a prior SARS-CoV-2 infection. The CDR3 DNA reads TGTGCCAGCAGTACGGGGGCCCGATCGAACTATGGCTACACCTTC. The encoded protein is CASSTGARSNYGYTF.